The rows below give T cell receptor beta chains drawn from one sample of a study of human T cells and chemical hapten exposure. TCRdb re-derived calls from the RACE reads in MiXCR, one entry per CDR3 protein. In the table there are about 130,000 distinct CDR3 sequences, about 9.4% of which are singletons. The sample taken for sequencing was whole blood. The receptors were gathered from a male donor in good health. Some clones in this sample may be carry-over from other donors' samples. Both conserved end residues are part of each CDR3. The D gene is left open where the match is weak. The size of a clone is reported for some rows only, either as once, few or many, or as a class for expanded clones.

j_gene,d_gene,abundance,v_gene,CDR3nt,CDR3aa
TRBJ1-2,-,-,TRBV6-5,TGTGCCAGCAGAAGGGTTGGGGATGGTGGCTACACCTTC,CASRRVGDGGYTF
TRBJ1-6,-,-,TRBV18,TGTGCCAGCTCACTTCCTGGGACATTGGTTTGGTCACCCCTCCACTTT,CASSLPGTLVWSPLHF
TRBJ2-3,TRBD1,many,TRBV18,TGTGCCAGCTCACCAGGCGACAGGGAATTAGATACGCAGTATTTT,CASSPGDRELDTQYF
TRBJ1-3,-,many,TRBV9,TGTGCCAGCAGCGGAGGAGGGGGCTCTGGAAACACCATATATTTT,CASSGGGGSGNTIYF
TRBJ1-3,-,many,TRBV15,TGTGCCACCAGCAGAGATGGCAGGGAGCCTGGAAACACCATATATTTT,CATSRDGREPGNTIYF
TRBJ2-4,-,many,TRBV29-1,TGCAGCGTTGTATTCTCCGGGACCTTGGACATTCAGTACTTC,CSVVFSGTLDIQYF
TRBJ1-1,-,many,TRBV6-6,TGTGCCAGCAGCCTCCTGGGTGGGCTGGGCACTGAAGCTTTCTTT,CASSLLGGLGTEAFF
TRBJ1-1,-,-,TRBV4-1,TGCGCCAGCACTCCAGCAACCGGGAACACTGAAGCTTTCTTT,CASTPATGNTEAFF
TRBJ1-5,TRBD1,many,TRBV6-1,TGTGCCAGCAGTGGGACAGGGGGAGAACAGCCCCAGCATTTT,CASSGTGGEQPQHF
TRBJ1-6,TRBD1,-,TRBV27,TGTGCCAGCAGTCCACAGGGGGCAGGATCACCCCTCCACTTT,CASSPQGAGSPLHF
TRBJ2-7,-,-,TRBV6-2/TRBV6-3,TGTGCCAGCAGTTACGACGTCCCAGCTAGCTCCTACGAGCAGTACTTC,CASSYDVPASSYEQYF
TRBJ2-1,TRBD2,-,TRBV5-5,TGTGCCAGCAGCTTGGGCTCGGGAGGCCCCAATGAGCAGTTCTTC,CASSLGSGGPNEQFF
TRBJ1-1,-,-,TRBV12-5,TGTGCTAGTGGTTGGGGGGGAAACACTGAAGCTTTCTTT,CASGWGGNTEAFF
TRBJ1-1,-,few,TRBV4-2,TGTGCCAGCAGCCAAGCTAGCACTGAAGCTTTCTTT,CASSQASTEAFF
TRBJ2-6,-,-,TRBV5-5,TGTGCCAGCAGCTTGTTGGGCGGTGCCACTGGGGCCAACGTCCTGACTTTC,CASSLLGGATGANVLTF
TRBJ2-1,TRBD2,few,TRBV4-2,TGTGCCAGCAGCCAAGCCGAGGGCGGGAGTACTTACAATGAGCAGTTCTTC,CASSQAEGGSTYNEQFF
TRBJ1-1,-,-,TRBV5-1,TGCGCCAGCAGCTTGAGTGACGGATTGAACACTGAAGCTTTCTTT,CASSLSDGLNTEAFF
TRBJ2-7,-,-,TRBV27,TGTGCCAGCAGTCGTGCGGGTACCTACGAGCAGTACTTC,CASSRAGTYEQYF
TRBJ2-7,-,few,TRBV6-5,TGTGCCAGCAGTTACTATGGGGCCATAAGTTCCGAGCAGTACTTC,CASSYYGAISSEQYF
TRBJ2-7,TRBD2,-,TRBV20-1,TGCAGTGCTGGCCAGCCAGGGACTAGCGGGAAGAGGGAGAGCGAGGAGTACTTC,CSAGQPGTSGKRESEEYF
TRBJ2-2,-,many,TRBV4-3,TGCGCCAGCAGCCAAATAATATCAAACACCGGGGAGCTGTTTTTT,CASSQIISNTGELFF
TRBJ2-7,TRBD2,many,TRBV3-1,TGTGCCAGCAGCCAAGGGGTTAGCGGGAGGGCCGTCTACGAGCAGTACTTC,CASSQGVSGRAVYEQYF
TRBJ2-2,-,-,TRBV5-1,TGCGCCAGCAGCTTGCCCGGGACAACCACCGGGGAGCTGTTTTTT,CASSLPGTTTGELFF